The 4 T cell receptor beta chains below all came from one sample that was sequenced in a study of blood T cells in healthy people across ages. Then a second PCR, running roughly 7 to 11 cycles, was carried out with a sample-barcoded 5' primer and a J-beta primer mix. Via MiXCR, TCRdb re-called the 5' RACE reads, giving one row per CDR3 protein. This table holds some 1,000,000 distinct CDR3 sequences, under 30% found once. In addition, the sample was reused for a study of T cells of mothers and their children.

The sample taken for sequencing was blood. Every receptor here comes from a girl aged 2-10 years in good health.

This clonotype was counted a few times. The CDR3: CATSLFDTENTGELFF. The CDR3 DNA is TGTGCCACCAGTCTCTTTGACACCGAGAACACCGGGGAGCTGTTTTTT. The gene calls are TRBV24-1 and TRBJ2-2, with D uncertain. The CDR3 sequence is 16 residues long. Deletions cut 6 bases from V and 1 base from J, with 14 bases between. The germline gives CDR1 KGHDR, CDR2 SFDVKD.

The sample holds a few counts of this clonotype. One junction end does not reproduce the germline sequence, and a read error may be involved. The chain uses TRBV20-1 and TRBJ2-5; D tentatively fits TRBD1 or TRBD2 (7 bases each). The length of the CDR3 is 14 residues. The V gene's germline CDR1 is DFQATT and CDR2 SNEGSKA (reference sequence). For the CDR3, the DNA is TGCAGTGCTAGAGGTGGGAGGGGGCCAGAGACCCAGTGCTTC. Encoded protein: CSARGGRGPETQCF.

The V call is TRBV7-9, the J call TRBJ2-6; 7 bases fit TRBD1. Germline CDR1 is SEHNR and CDR2 is FQNEAQ (reference sequence). V lost 5 bases, J lost 1 base, and 8 bases stayed unmatched. The CDR3 length is 17 residues. The CDR3 sequence: CASSHDLDRSGANVLTF. The CDR3 bases are TGTGCCAGCAGCCACGACCTGGACAGGTCTGGGGCCAACGTCCTGACTTTC.

V is TRBV7-2 and J is TRBJ2-7; TRBD2 aligns across 7 bases. V gave up 3 bases and J gave up 6 bases; unmatched junction bases: 8. Per the germline V gene, CDR1 is SGHTA and CDR2 is FQGNSA. The CDR3 has 14 amino acids. The CDR3 reads CASSFRGESGEQYF. CDR3 coding DNA: TGTGCCAGCAGCTTCCGGGGGGAGTCGGGCGAGCAGTACTTC.